This T cell receptor (beta chain) came from a study of vaccination and CD4 T cells after COVID-19. The Oncomine TCR Beta short-read assay was applied to DNA of cultured CD4+ T cells. A single record per CDR3 protein comes from TCRdb applying MiXCR to the PCR reads. The sample shows over 9,500 distinct CDR3 sequences, approximately 50% of them seen only once. Germline CDR1 is SGHNT and CDR2 is YYREEE (reference sequence). The length of the CDR3 is 16 residues. With 0 bases removed from V and 2 bases from J, the gap between germline ends came to 14 bases. The table lists this clonotype with a few counts. The antigen remains undetermined. Treatment in this sample: approximately nine-day PBMC culture with coronavirus spike peptide pools or control peptides (ViraFEST assay).

The specimen sequenced was CD4+ T cells from blood, cultured in vitro. The receptor's source is a human donor who had recovered from COVID-19. V is TRBV5-4 and J is TRBJ1-2; a weak D match, TRBD1 (6 bases). DNA for the CDR3: TGTGCCAGCAGCTTGGATATTGGGGGGCCGAACTATGGCTACACCTTC. It yields the protein CASSLDIGGPNYGYTF.